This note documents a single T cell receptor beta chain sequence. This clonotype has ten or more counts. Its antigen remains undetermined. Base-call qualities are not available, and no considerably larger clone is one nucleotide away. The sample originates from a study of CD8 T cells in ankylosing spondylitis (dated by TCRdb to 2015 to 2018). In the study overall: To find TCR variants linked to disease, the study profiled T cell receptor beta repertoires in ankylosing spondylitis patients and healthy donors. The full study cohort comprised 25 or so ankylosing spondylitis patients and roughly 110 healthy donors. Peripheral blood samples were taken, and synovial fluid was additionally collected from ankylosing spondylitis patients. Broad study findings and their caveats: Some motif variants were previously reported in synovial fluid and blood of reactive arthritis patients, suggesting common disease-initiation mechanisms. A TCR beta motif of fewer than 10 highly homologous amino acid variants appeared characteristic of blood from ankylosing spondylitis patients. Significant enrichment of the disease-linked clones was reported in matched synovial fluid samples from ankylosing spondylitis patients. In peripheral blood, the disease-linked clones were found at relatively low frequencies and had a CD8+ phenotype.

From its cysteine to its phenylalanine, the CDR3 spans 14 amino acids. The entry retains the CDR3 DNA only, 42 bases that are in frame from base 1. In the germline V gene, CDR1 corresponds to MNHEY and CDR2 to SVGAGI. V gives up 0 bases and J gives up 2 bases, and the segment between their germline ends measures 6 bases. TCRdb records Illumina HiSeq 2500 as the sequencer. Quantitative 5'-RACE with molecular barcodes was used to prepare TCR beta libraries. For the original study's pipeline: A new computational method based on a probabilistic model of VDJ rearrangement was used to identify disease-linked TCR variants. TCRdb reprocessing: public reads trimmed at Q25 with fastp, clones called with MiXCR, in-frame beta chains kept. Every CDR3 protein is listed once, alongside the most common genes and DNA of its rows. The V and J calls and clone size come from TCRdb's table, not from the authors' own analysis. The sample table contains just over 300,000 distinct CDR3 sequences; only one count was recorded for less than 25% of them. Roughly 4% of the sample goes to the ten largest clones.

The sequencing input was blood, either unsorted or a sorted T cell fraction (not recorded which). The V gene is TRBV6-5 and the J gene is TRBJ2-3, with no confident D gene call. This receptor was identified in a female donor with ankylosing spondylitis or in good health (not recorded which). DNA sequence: TGTGCCAGCAGTTACTCAGGCTTCACAGATACGCAGTATTTT. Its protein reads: CASSYSGFTDTQYF.